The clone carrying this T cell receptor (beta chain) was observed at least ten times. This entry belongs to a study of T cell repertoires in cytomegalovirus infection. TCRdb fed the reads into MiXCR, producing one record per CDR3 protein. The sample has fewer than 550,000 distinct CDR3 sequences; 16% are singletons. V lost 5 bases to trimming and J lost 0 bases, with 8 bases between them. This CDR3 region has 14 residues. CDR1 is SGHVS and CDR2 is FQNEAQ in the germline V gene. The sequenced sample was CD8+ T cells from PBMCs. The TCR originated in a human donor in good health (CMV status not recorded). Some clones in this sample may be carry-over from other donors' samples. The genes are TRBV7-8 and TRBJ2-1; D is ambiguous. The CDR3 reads CASSRGGSYNEQFF. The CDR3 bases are TGTGCCAGCAGCAGAGGTGGCTCCTACAATGAGCAGTTCTTC.